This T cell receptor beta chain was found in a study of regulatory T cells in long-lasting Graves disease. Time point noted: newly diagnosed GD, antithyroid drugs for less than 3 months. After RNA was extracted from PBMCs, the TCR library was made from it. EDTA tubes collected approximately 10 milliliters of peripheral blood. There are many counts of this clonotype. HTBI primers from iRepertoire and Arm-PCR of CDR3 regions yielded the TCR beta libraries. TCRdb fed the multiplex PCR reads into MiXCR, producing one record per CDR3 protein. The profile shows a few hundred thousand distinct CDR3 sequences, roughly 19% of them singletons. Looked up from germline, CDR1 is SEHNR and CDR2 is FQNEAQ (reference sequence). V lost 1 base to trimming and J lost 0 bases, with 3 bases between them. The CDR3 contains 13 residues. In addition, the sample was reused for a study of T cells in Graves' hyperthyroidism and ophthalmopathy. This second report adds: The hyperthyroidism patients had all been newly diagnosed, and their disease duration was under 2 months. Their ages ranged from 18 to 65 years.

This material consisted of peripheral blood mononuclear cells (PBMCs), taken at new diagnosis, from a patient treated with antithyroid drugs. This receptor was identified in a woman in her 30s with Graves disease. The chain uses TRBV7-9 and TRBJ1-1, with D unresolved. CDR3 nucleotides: TGTGCCAGCAGCTTAGACATGAACACTGAAGCTTTCTTT. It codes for CASSLDMNTEAFF.